Listed here is a single T cell receptor (beta chain). These data are taken from a study of blood T cell repertoires in COVID-19. About the research overall: COVID-19 samples, acute and convalescent, were from the United States, Italy and Spain.

CDR1 and CDR2 (germline): ENHRY, SYGVKD. V was clipped by 6 bases and J by 8 bases; unmatched bases: 14. The CDR3 extends over 16 amino acids. Only in-frame clones appear in the TCRdb table, and some are missing; sequencing was by immunoSEQ multiplex PCR. The sample has 140,000 or so clones; 80% are singletons. Sequenced material: peripheral blood. The rearrangement uses TRBV10-3 and TRBJ2-1; the match to TRBD2 covers 9 bases. This receptor was taken from a man in his sixties or seventies who had recovered from COVID-19. The CDR3, as DNA: TGTGCCATCAGCCCCAATGCTGCGGGAGGGCCGTATGAGCAGTTCTTC. It yields the protein CAISPNAAGGPYEQFF.